This section outlines one T cell receptor beta chain sequence together with its context. Its antigen is unidentified. This sample also contains other DNA sequences that code for the same CDR3. The CDR3 contains 14 residues. Germline-derived CDR1 and CDR2 are MNHEY and SVGAGI. Trimming at V came to 2 bases and at J to 3 bases, leaving 2 bases not matched to a gene. The data belong to a study of T cell repertoires and HLA-DP antigens. Study as a whole: CD4+ T cells were cocultured with HeLa cells expressing HLA-DP. The donors, ranging 18-to-29 to 60-to-69 years, included two males and one female. General study points: Average cumulative frequency of previously undetected clones was 36.3% against one allele and more than 50% against the other.

Generated by immunoSEQ multiplex PCR, the TCRdb table keeps only in-frame clones and is missing some. This sample has over 100,000 clones, with 80% to 95% found just once. Source material: CD4+ T cells from PBMCs. The chain employs TRBV6-5 and TRBJ2-7, with TRBD1 matching over 9 bases. The clonotype comes from a woman aged 18-29 years in good health and CMV-seronegative. CDR3 sequence: CASSYRDRVYEQYF. CDR3 nucleotide sequence: TGTGCCAGCAGTTACCGGGACAGGGTCTACGAGCAGTACTTC.